The entry that follows covers one T cell receptor beta chain sequence. The antigen is unknown. The data derive from a study of immune evolution from preneoplasia to lung adenocarcinoma. Study-level points and caveats: Normal lung had the highest top T cell clone frequencies.

Profiling relied on immunoSEQ multiplex PCR, and the TCRdb table lists in-frame clones only, not all of them. The sample shows roughly 6,600 clones, roughly 75% of them seen only once. With V trimmed by 3 bases and J by 4 bases, 4 bases remained unmatched. In germline, CDR1 is LGHNA, CDR2 YNFKEQ. This CDR3 is built from 15 residues. The material sequenced was FFPE adjacent normal lung tissue. The sequence was collected from a person aged 55-80 years with lung adenocarcinoma. V gene TRBV4-2 combines with J gene TRBJ2-7, with TRBD2 identical over 12 bases. The CDR3 loop reads CASSQETSGSYEQYF. The CDR3 DNA reads as TGTGCCAGCAGCCAGGAGACTAGCGGGAGTTACGAGCAGTACTTC.